Listed below are T cell receptor beta chains from one sample, sequenced in a study of T cells in Graves' hyperthyroidism and ophthalmopathy. TCRdb re-derived calls from the multiplex PCR reads in MiXCR, one entry per CDR3 protein. The sample consists of 300,000 to 450,000 distinct CDR3 sequences, about 12% of them appearing once. The material sequenced was blood. Every receptor here comes from a woman under 30 with Graves' hyperthyroidism. Each CDR3 is given with its conserved first and last residue. A D gene is named only where the DNA matches it firmly. Clone sizes are given selectively: once, few, many, or a class where the clone is expanded.

v_call	j_call	cdr3_length	d_call	clone_size	cdr3_nt	cdr3_aa
TRBV3-1	TRBJ1-4	15	TRBD1	-	TGTGCCAGCAGCCATCGGACAGGACCCAATGAAAAACTGTTTTTT	CASSHRTGPNEKLFF
TRBV4-2	TRBJ2-6	17	-	few	TGTGCCAGCAGCCAAGGGGACACAGGCTCTGGGGCCAACGTCCTGACTTTC	CASSQGDTGSGANVLTF
TRBV7-9	TRBJ2-1	14	-	many	TGTGCCAGCAGCCAAGGGGGGGGCTCGAATGAGCAGTTCTTC	CASSQGGGSNEQFF
TRBV20-1	TRBJ1-1	18	-	many	TGCAGTGCTAGTGGTGAGGTCTCTACAGGGAGAATGATCACTGAAGCTTTCTTT	CSASGEVSTGRMITEAFF
TRBV7-3	TRBJ2-1	15	TRBD2	few	TGTGCCAGCAGCCGGGGGGGCCTAGTAGAGAATGAGCAGTTCTTC	CASSRGGLVENEQFF
TRBV6-2/TRBV6-3	TRBJ2-4	16	-	many	TGTGCCAGCAGTTCCCCCCGGGCCAGAGCCAAAAACATTCAGTACTTC	CASSSPRARAKNIQYF
TRBV24-1	TRBJ2-1	16	TRBD2	many	TGTGCCACCAGTGATTTGTCGGGAGGGCTTCTGGGTGAGCAGTTCTTC	CATSDLSGGLLGEQFF
TRBV20-1	TRBJ1-2	15	TRBD1	many	TGCAGTGCTAAAGAGGGGGACAGCCTACCCTATGGCTACACCTTC	CSAKEGDSLPYGYTF
TRBV3-1	TRBJ2-1	14	TRBD2	many	TGTGCCAGCAGCTTTAGCGGGAGGGCCGATGAGCAGTTCTTC	CASSFSGRADEQFF
TRBV6-1	TRBJ1-6	17	-	many	TGTGCCAGCAGTGAAGCGTCGCAGGGCTTCTCGAATTCACCCCTCCACTTT	CASSEASQGFSNSPLHF
TRBV12-3/TRBV12-4	TRBJ2-2	16	-	many	TGTGCCAGCAGCACTATTATGGGGGTAAACACCGGGGAGCTGTTTTTT	CASSTIMGVNTGELFF
TRBV19	TRBJ2-7	18	-	-	TGTGCCAGTAGTATAGGGGGGTTGGCCGGGCGACGAGCTGGCGAGCAGTACTTC	CASSIGGLAGRRAGEQYF
TRBV20-1	TRBJ2-1	17	-	many	TGCAGTGCTAGAGACGAACAGGGTCTAGCTGTCTACAATGAGCAGTTCTTC	CSARDEQGLAVYNEQFF
TRBV15	TRBJ1-5	16	-	-	TGTGCCACCAGCAACAAGGACAGTTATAGCAATCAGCCCCAGCATTTT	CATSNKDSYSNQPQHF
TRBV2	TRBJ2-1	14	TRBD1	few	TGTGCCAGCACCGGGACAGGGGCTTACAATGAGCAGTTCTTC	CASTGTGAYNEQFF
TRBV7-2	TRBJ1-2	16	-	many	TGTGCCAGCAGCTCAGACCGGGAGCTCCTCCTCTATGGCTACACCTTC	CASSSDRELLLYGYTF
TRBV9	TRBJ1-1	13	TRBD1	many	TGTGCCAGCAGCGAGGGGGCAACTCCTGAAGCTTTCTTT	CASSEGATPEAFF
TRBV19	TRBJ2-2	16	-	few	TGTGCCAGTAGTATTACGGGGGGCTTGGTCACCGGGGAGCTGTTTTTT	CASSITGGLVTGELFF
TRBV6-5	TRBJ1-6	19	TRBD1	few	TGTGCCAGCAGTTACTCGAATGGACAGGGCGGTACCTATAATTCACCCCTCCACTTT	CASSYSNGQGGTYNSPLHF
TRBV7-8	TRBJ1-6	15	-	-	TGTGCCAGCAGCTCCGGACACGGGACTAATTCACCCCTCCACTTT	CASSSGHGTNSPLHF
TRBV28	TRBJ2-1	14	-	-	TGTGCCAGCCCTCGAGAAGTAGGGGACAATGAGCAGTTCTTC	CASPREVGDNEQFF
TRBV11-3	TRBJ1-1	16	TRBD1	many	TGTGCCAGCAGCGTATTCAGGGGGACTTCGAGCCTCAGGGCTTTCTTT	CASSVFRGTSSLRAFF
TRBV6-2/TRBV6-3	TRBJ1-5	14	-	many	TGTGCCAGCAGTCAGCAGACTGTGGACAATCCCCAGCATTTT	CASSQQTVDNPQHF
TRBV2	TRBJ2-3	15	-	-	TGTGCCAGCAGTGAAGATGGAGGGTGGAAAGATACGCAGTATTTT	CASSEDGGWKDTQYF
TRBV6-2/TRBV6-3	TRBJ2-1	16	-	-	TGTGCCAGCAGTTGGGTGAGGGGGAGCTCCTACAATGAGCAGTTCTTC	CASSWVRGSSYNEQFF
TRBV12-3/TRBV12-4	TRBJ2-1	13	TRBD2	-	TGTGCCAGCCTTAGCGGGGGGGCAAATGTTGGGTTCTTC	CASLSGGANVGFF
TRBV30	TRBJ2-1	15	-	few	TGTGCCTGGGCTCTAGGGGACTTTGGATGGAATGAGCAGTTCTTC	CAWALGDFGWNEQFF
TRBV19	TRBJ2-3	14	-	few	TGTGCCAGTAGTATACAAGGACCGACAGATACGCAGTATTTT	CASSIQGPTDTQYF
TRBV10-3	TRBJ1-2	13	-	many	TGTGCCACCGACGACTCCGGAAACTATGGCTACACCTTC	CATDDSGNYGYTF
TRBV3-1	TRBJ1-1	16	TRBD1	many	TGTGCCAGCAGCCACCACCTCACGACAGGGATCACTGAAGCTTTCTTT	CASSHHLTTGITEAFF
TRBV28	TRBJ1-3	12	-	many	TGTGCCAGCAGTTTGGGGCCGTACACCATATATTTT	CASSLGPYTIYF
TRBV6-1	TRBJ2-1	14	TRBD2	many	TGTGCCAGCAGTGGGCCGGGAGGGGTCGATGAGCAGTTCTTC	CASSGPGGVDEQFF
TRBV24-1	TRBJ1-1	14	-	-	TGTGCCACCAGGGGGGGGGGGGGGGGGACTGAAGCTTTCTTT	CATRGGGGGTEAFF
TRBV29-1	TRBJ1-5	12	-	few	TGCAGCGTTTCTTCAGGGTCCCAGCCCCAGCATTTT	CSVSSGSQPQHF
TRBV20-1	TRBJ2-7	22	-	many	TGCAGTGCTAGAGATGCCCCCGAGGGCGGAGCCCGCGTCACCACTTACTCCTACGAGCAGTACTTC	CSARDAPEGGARVTTYSYEQYF
TRBV28	TRBJ1-1	15	TRBD1	many	TGTGCCAGCAGTACCCGACAGGGGGCGAACACTGAAGCTTTCTTT	CASSTRQGANTEAFF
TRBV5-1	TRBJ2-5	15	-	few	TGCGCCAGCAGCTTGGCCTCGAGTGGCTTCGAGGCTCAGTACTTC	CASSLASSGFEAQYF
TRBV12-3/TRBV12-4	TRBJ2-5	14	-	many	TGTGCCAGCAGTTTATACAGGGTTGGGGAGACCCAGTACTTC	CASSLYRVGETQYF
TRBV7-3	TRBJ2-1	18	TRBD2	few	TGTGCCAGCAGCCCCTCCGGGACTAGCGGGACCTCACTTGATGAGCAGTTCTTC	CASSPSGTSGTSLDEQFF
TRBV6-1	TRBJ1-5	13	-	-	TGTGCCAGCCGGGGGGGTACCAATCAGCCCCAGCATTTT	CASRGGTNQPQHF
TRBV7-9	TRBJ1-1	12	-	-	TGTGCCAGCAGCCATACAGGGCCTGAAGCTTTCTTT	CASSHTGPEAFF
TRBV18	TRBJ2-7	16	TRBD1	few	TGTGCCAGCTCATCTTGGACAGGAGAAGACTCCTACGAGCAGTACTTC	CASSSWTGEDSYEQYF
TRBV5-1	TRBJ2-7	14	-	many	TGCGCCAGCAGCTTGGCAGGGAACTCCTACGAGCAGTACTTC	CASSLAGNSYEQYF
TRBV7-2	TRBJ2-1	19	TRBD2	many	TGTGCCAGCAGCTTAGGGTCCAGCGGGAGGGCCTGGGCCCCCAATGAGCAGTTCTTC	CASSLGSSGRAWAPNEQFF
TRBV20-1	TRBJ1-5	13	-	many	TGCAGTGCTAGAGTCAATAGCAATCAGCCCCAGCATTTT	CSARVNSNQPQHF
TRBV2	TRBJ1-5	14	-	many	TGTGCCAGCAGTGGGGGGGCCGGAGGTCAGCCCCAGCATTTT	CASSGGAGGQPQHF
TRBV7-2	TRBJ2-3	14	-	many	TGTGCCAGCGGCCCCGTAGGAAACACAGATACGCAGTATTTT	CASGPVGNTDTQYF
TRBV20-1	TRBJ2-7	14	-	-	TGCAGTGCTAGAGATCTGAACAGCGTCTACGAGCAGTACTTC	CSARDLNSVYEQYF
TRBV6-1	TRBJ1-5	15	-	many	TGTGCCAGCAGTGGACAGGTTATTAGCAATCAGCCCCAGCATTTT	CASSGQVISNQPQHF
TRBV5-1	TRBJ1-6	14	TRBD1	many	TGCGCCAGCAGCTTGGACAGGGGGGCTTTATCCCTCCACTTT	CASSLDRGALSLHF
TRBV20-1	TRBJ2-5	14	-	many	TGCAGTGCTAGGGAGTCGGGCGGGCCCAGGACCCAGTACTTC	CSARESGGPRTQYF
TRBV5-1	TRBJ1-2	14	TRBD1	few	TGCGCCAGCAGCTCGGACAGGCGAGCCTATGGCTACACCTTC	CASSSDRRAYGYTF
TRBV28	TRBJ2-7	15	TRBD2	many	TGTGCCAGCAGTCCGACTAGCGGGAGGATATACGAGCAGTACTTC	CASSPTSGRIYEQYF
TRBV6-2/TRBV6-3	TRBJ2-3	14	-	few	TGTGCCAGCAGAAAAGGAGAGGGCACAGATACGCAGTATTTT	CASRKGEGTDTQYF
TRBV3-1	TRBJ1-4	15	-	many	TGTGCCAGCAGCTCCTTGGTAGGGGCCGCTGAAAAACTGTTTTTT	CASSSLVGAAEKLFF
TRBV20-1	TRBJ2-5	20	TRBD2	many	TGCAGTGCTGAGAGTGGAGTCACCGGGACTAGCGGGGGGGCGGCAGAGACCCAGTACTTC	CSAESGVTGTSGGAAETQYF
TRBV30	TRBJ2-7	15	-	many	TGTGCCTGGAGTGTCTGGGGTCAAGGACCCTACGAGCAGTACTTC	CAWSVWGQGPYEQYF